This passage covers 8 T cell receptor beta chains from one sample sequenced in a study of cytomegalovirus exposure and HLA in healthy donors. PCR used 60 Vbeta primers and 13 Jbeta primers. Data came from immunoSEQ multiplex PCR; TCRdb stores just in-frame clones and leaves some out. Of 90,000 to 110,000 clones in the sample, almost 70% were seen once. Input material: PBMCs. These receptors were collected from a man aged 30-40 years in good health and CMV-seronegative.

V is TRBV7-2 and J is TRBJ2-5, with a tentative D call TRBD2 (6 bases). The germline gives CDR1 SGHTA, CDR2 FQGNSA. The CDR3 has 14 residues. Trimming took 7 bases from V and 2 from J, leaving 14 bases between them. The CDR3 sequence is CASTLGGFQETQYF. DNA of the CDR3: TGTGCCAGCACCCTCGGGGGTTTTCAAGAGACCCAGTACTTC.

The chain is built from TRBV5-1 and TRBJ2-3, with 9 bases lining up with TRBD2. V dropped 0 bases and J dropped 4; count of bases not matched to a gene: 9. The V gene's germline CDR1 is SGHRS and CDR2 YFSETQ. CDR3 length: 17 amino acids. CDR3 loop: CASSLAPGAGGADTQYF. The DNA for the CDR3 is TGCGCCAGCAGCTTGGCACCTGGAGCGGGAGGTGCAGATACGCAGTATTTT.

A few counts support this clone. This chain joins TRBV11-2 and TRBJ1-1; no reliable D call. V was shortened by 6 bases and J by 3 bases, with 17 bases between the two germline ends. This CDR3 has 15 residues. The V gene's germline CDR1 is SGHAT and CDR2 FQNNGV. The CDR3 region is CASRRRVIQDTEAFF. CDR3 nucleotide sequence: TGTGCCAGCAGGCGCCGAGTAATCCAGGACACTGAAGCTTTCTTT.

The rearrangement uses TRBV11-2 and TRBJ1-2; D not certain. This CDR3 is 12 amino acids long. Per germline, CDR1 SGHAT and CDR2 FQNNGV. V gave up 3 bases and J gave up 3 bases, with 5 bases separating them. Here the CDR3 reads CASSFSDYGYTF. The CDR3, as DNA: TGTGCCAGCAGCTTTAGTGACTATGGCTACACCTTC.

J is TRBJ1-2 and V is TRBV9; D is unclear. Between the trimmed V and J ends, which lost 0 bases and 0 bases, there was a span of 6 bases. From germline, CDR1 is SGDLS and CDR2 YYNGEE. CDR3 length equals 14 residues. The CDR3 coding sequence is TGTGCCAGCAGCGTAGGAGGCACTAACTATGGCTACACCTTC. It codes for CASSVGGTNYGYTF.

The J gene is TRBJ2-1, the V gene TRBV7-9, with 7 bases that match TRBD2. V shed 1 base and J 2 bases; nucleotides not matched to a gene: 2. The germline gives CDR1 SEHNR, CDR2 FQNEAQ (reference sequence). The CDR3 consists of 15 residues. CDR3 in DNA: TGTGCCAGCAGCTTAGGGGCGGGGGCCTACAATGAGCAGTTCTTC. Translating it yields CASSLGAGAYNEQFF.

V is TRBV2 and J is TRBJ1-6; D possibly corresponds to TRBD1 (5 bases). This CDR3 has 13 residues. Germline V gene sequence: CDR1 SNHLY, CDR2 FYNNEI. V lost 6 bases, J lost 7 bases, and 10 bases lay in between. CDR3: CASRRGENSPLHF. Written as DNA, the CDR3 is TGTGCCAGCAGGCGGGGGGAGAATTCACCCCTCCACTTT.

The V call is TRBV6-5, the J call TRBJ2-5; TRBD2 is a possible D gene (5 bases). The CDR3 is made up of 13 amino acids. Looked up from germline, CDR1 is MNHEY and CDR2 is SVGAGI. Deletions cut 4 bases from V and 5 bases from J, with 11 bases between. DNA for the CDR3: TGTGCCAGCAGTTTGGCTAGCTCCGAGACCCAGTACTTC. It specifies CASSLASSETQYF.